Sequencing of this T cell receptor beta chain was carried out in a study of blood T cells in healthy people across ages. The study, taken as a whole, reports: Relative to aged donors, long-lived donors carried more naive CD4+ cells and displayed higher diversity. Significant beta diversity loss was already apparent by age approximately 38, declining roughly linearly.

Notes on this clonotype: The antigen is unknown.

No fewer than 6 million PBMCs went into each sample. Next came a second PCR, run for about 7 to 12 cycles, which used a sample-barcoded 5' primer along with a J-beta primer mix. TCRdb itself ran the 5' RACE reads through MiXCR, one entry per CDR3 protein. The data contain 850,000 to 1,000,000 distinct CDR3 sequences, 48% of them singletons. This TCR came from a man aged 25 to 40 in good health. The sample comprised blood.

The CDR3 nucleotides are TGTGCCAGCAGCAAAGGTTCCACCTACGAGCAGTACTTC. Translation gives CASSKGSTYEQYF. V is TRBV11-3 and J is TRBJ2-7; D is uncertain. Trimming took off 5 bases at V and 2 bases at J, with 10 bases between the two ends. The germline gives CDR1 SGHNT, CDR2 YENEEA. The CDR3 is 13 amino acids.